One sample yielded the 14 T cell receptor beta chains listed below, sequenced in a study of T cells in Graves' hyperthyroidism and ophthalmopathy. Regions amplified from RNA transcripts were the TCR beta CDR3 regions. Researchers ran a first-round RT-PCR on the TCR CDR3 using the HTBI primer set. TCRdb recomputed calls from the multiplex PCR reads with MiXCR, one row per CDR3 protein. This sample yields approximately 590,000 distinct CDR3 sequences, of which 15% to 19% are seen a single time; 7.3% belongs to the top ten. Sequenced input: blood. Source of these receptors: a woman younger than 45 with Graves' hyperthyroidism.

At least ten counts were recorded for this clonotype. The rearrangement joins TRBV6-1 to TRBJ2-5; TRBD1 matches 7 bases. Per the germline V gene, CDR1 is MNHNS and CDR2 is SASEGT. J lost 4 bases, V lost 4 bases, and 6 bases had no gene match. This CDR3 contains 14 residues. The CDR3 nucleotides are TGTGCCAGCAGTGCCGCCACAGGGGCAGAGACCCAGTACTTC. Its translation: CASSAATGAETQYF.

This clonotype appeared many times. CDR3 protein: CAWSLAGVGEQFF. In nucleotides, the CDR3 is TGTGCCTGGAGCTTAGCGGGAGTGGGTGAGCAGTTCTTC. The chain joins TRBV30 to TRBJ2-1; 9 positions match TRBD2. This CDR3 has 13 amino acids. Germline V lookup: CDR1 GTSNPN, CDR2 SVGIG (reference sequence). V lost 3 bases and J lost 9; bases outside the gene matches: 6.

This clonotype showed up just a few times. The V call is TRBV19, the J call TRBJ1-1; 9 bases are a match to TRBD1. CDR1 is LNHDA and CDR2 is SQIVND in the germline V gene (reference sequence). J gave up 4 bases and V 3 bases, and 3 bases lay outside the gene matches. The CDR3 covers 14 residues. The CDR3 DNA sequence: TGTGCCAGTAGTATTGGGACAGGGCTCACTGAAGCTTTCTTT. This gives the protein CASSIGTGLTEAFF.

Remarks on this clonotype: This could be a read error, since a much larger clone is one nucleotide away. The chain links TRBV20-1 to TRBJ2-7; weak D call: TRBD1 (6 bases). Germline loops: CDR1 DFQATT, CDR2 SNEGSKA (reference sequence). CDR3 length equals 13 residues. The CDR3 reads CGASQGPIYEQYF. The DNA of the CDR3 is TGCGGTGCTAGCCAGGGGCCAATCTACGAGCAGTACTTC.

In its sample, this clonotype was seen many times. V is TRBV12-3 or TRBV12-4 and J is TRBJ1-2, with 7 bases aligning to TRBD1. With V trimmed by 1 base and J by 1 base, 6 bases remained unmatched. The CDR3 sequence is 16 residues long. The CDR3 region has the DNA TGTGCCAGCAGTTTAGGAGAGACAGGGTATAACTATGGCTACACCTTC. Its translation: CASSLGETGYNYGYTF.

At least ten counts were recorded for this clonotype. The rearrangement links TRBV20-1 to TRBJ2-7; 7 nucleotides align to TRBD2. V lost 8 bases to trimming and J lost 5 bases; unmatched junction nucleotides: 18. Germline V gene lookup returns CDR1 DFQATT and CDR2 SNEGSKA (reference sequence). CDR3 length equals 15 residues. For the CDR3, the DNA is TGCAGTATAGATAGCGAGGGGAGGGCGTCCCACGAGCAGTACTTC. Translating gives CSIDSEGRASHEQYF.

This clonotype was seen only a few times. The chain uses TRBV30 and TRBJ2-2, with D possibly TRBD2 on 5 matching bases. The CDR3 has 14 residues. Trimming removed 3 bases from V and 7 bases from J, with 15 bases in between. From germline, CDR1 is GTSNPN and CDR2 SVGIG (reference sequence). This CDR3 is CAWRSRSSFGELFF. CDR3 nucleotide sequence: TGTGCCTGGAGGAGCCGATCTAGCTTCGGGGAGCTGTTTTTT.

The chain has TRBV6-9 and TRBJ2-2; D is undetermined. V lost 4 bases to trimming and J lost 2 bases, with 14 bases between them. The germline V gene encodes CDR1 MNHGY and CDR2 SVAAGI. CDR3 length: 16 residues. Here the CDR3 DNA reads TGTGCCAGCAGTTCAAATTCTCGGGCCAACACCGGGGAGCTGTTTTTT. The encoded protein is CASSSNSRANTGELFF.

This clonotype was detected ten times or more. The chain uses TRBV20-1 and TRBJ2-7, with D maybe TRBD1 (5 bases). The length of the CDR3 is 11 residues. Trimming took off 4 bases at V and 5 bases at J, with 9 bases between the two ends. Germline CDR1 and CDR2: DFQATT and SNEGSKA (reference sequence). Here the CDR3 reads CSATTGNEQYF. DNA of the CDR3: TGCAGTGCTACAACAGGCAACGAGCAGTACTTC.

The rearrangement joins TRBV18 to TRBJ2-6; possible D gene TRBD1, 6 bases. CDR1 KGHSH and CDR2 LQKENI come from the germline V gene. Trimming pared 5 bases from V and 0 bases from J, leaving 11 bases between. The CDR3 runs 16 residues. The CDR3 reads CASSSRDTSGANVLTF. The CDR3 DNA sequence: TGTGCCAGCTCAAGCCGGGACACCTCTGGGGCCAACGTCCTGACTTTC. Complete variable domain (other parts from reference TRBV18 and TRBJ2-6): NAGVMQNPRHLVRRRGQEARLRCSPMKGHSHVYWYRQLPEEGLKFMVYLQKENIIDESGMPKERFSAEFPKEGPSILRIQQVVRGDSAAYFCASSSRDTSGANVLTFGAGSRLTVL.

There are a few counts of this clonotype. The chain joins TRBV11-2 to TRBJ2-1; perhaps D is TRBD1 or TRBD2 (6 bases each). From germline, CDR1 is SGHAT and CDR2 FQNNGV. This CDR3 is 10 amino acids long. Trimming took off 7 bases at V and 10 bases at J, with 8 bases between the two ends. The DNA for the CDR3 is TGTGCCAGCAAAGGGGGGGAGCAGTTCTTC. It codes for CASKGGEQFF.

Ten or more counts support this clonotype. The chain's CDR3 is CASSVVRGNQPQHF. The CDR3 DNA reads TGTGCCAGCAGTGTAGTCCGGGGGAATCAGCCCCAGCATTTT. V usage is TRBV2 and J usage is TRBJ1-5; weak D call: TRBD1 (5 bases). CDR3 length: 14 residues. Per germline, CDR1 SNHLY and CDR2 FYNNEI. V gave up 4 bases and J gave up 4 bases, with 11 bases separating them. Full variable domain (rest looked up from reference TRBV2 and TRBJ1-5): EPEVTQTPSHQVTQMGQEVILRCVPISNHLYFYWYRQILGQKVEFLVSFYNNEISEKSEIFDDQFSVERPDGSNFTLKIRSTKLEDSAMYFCASSVVRGNQPQHFGDGTRLSIL.

The chain has TRBV9 and TRBJ2-7; D not certain. There are 12 residues in the CDR3. Germline CDR1 and CDR2: SGDLS and YYNGEE. V lost 3 bases to trimming and J lost 3 bases, with 7 bases between them. This chain's CDR3 is CASSDNNYEQYF. Written as DNA, the CDR3 is TGTGCCAGCAGCGATAATAACTACGAGCAGTACTTC. The full variable domain, rest sourced from reference TRBV9 and TRBJ2-7, is DSGVTQTPKHLITATGQRVTLRCSPRSGDLSVYWYQQSLDQGLQFLIQYYNGEERAKGNILERFSAQQFPDLHSELNLSSLELGDSALYFCASSDNNYEQYFGPGTRLTVT.

This clonotype was recorded many times. A junction boundary mismatches the germline segment, possibly from a read error. The chain recombines TRBV5-1 with TRBJ1-2; D possibly corresponds to TRBD1 (5 bases). The CDR3 is made up of 17 amino acids. Germline V gene sequence: CDR1 SGHRS, CDR2 YFSETQ. The CDR3 here is CASSLGGIGALGYGYTF. CDR3 nucleotide sequence: TGCGCCAGCAGTTTGGGAGGAATAGGGGCCTTGGGCTATGGCTACACCTTC. Complete variable domain (other parts from reference TRBV5-1 and TRBJ1-2): KAGVTQTPRYLIKTRGQQVTLSCSPISGHRSVSWYQQTPGQGLQFLFEYFSETQRNKGNFPGRFSGRQFSNSRSEMNVSTLELGDSALYLCASSLGGIGALGYGYTFGSGTRLTVV.